These 24 T cell receptor beta chains were all obtained from the same sample, sequenced in a study of shared clonotypes between healthy human individuals. Terminally differentiated effector memory CD45RA+ cells were excluded by CCR7 positive selection of CD45RO-negative cells. Sequencing used immunoSEQ multiplex PCR; TCRdb keeps in-frame clones, though not all of them. The table has hundreds of thousands of clones, around 96% seen once. Input material: naive CD8+ T cells sorted from blood. These receptors came from a man under 40 in good health.

The chain couples TRBV9 to TRBJ2-7; 10 bases fit TRBD2. This CDR3 has 14 residues. Germline CDR1 and CDR2: SGDLS and YYNGEE. V lost 0 bases and J lost 5; bases outside the gene matches: 2. The DNA of the CDR3 is TGTGCCAGCAGCGTAGCGGGGACTAGCGACGAGCAGTACTTC. It translates to CASSVAGTSDEQYF. Based on the CDR3 plus reference TRBV9 and TRBJ2-7, the full variable domain is DSGVTQTPKHLITATGQRVTLRCSPRSGDLSVYWYQQSLDQGLQFLIQYYNGEERAKGNILERFSAQQFPDLHSELNLSSLELGDSALYFCASSVAGTSDEQYFGPGTRLTVT.

V usage is TRBV4-1 and J usage is TRBJ2-7; no clear D. The V end was cut by 0 bases, the J end by 3 bases, with 3 bases between. Germline V gene sequence: CDR1 MGHRA, CDR2 YSYEKL. The CDR3 extends over 12 amino acids. Here the CDR3 DNA reads TGCGCCAGCAGCCAAGACTTCTACGAGCAGTACTTC. This translates into CASSQDFYEQYF.

The chain employs TRBV7-9 and TRBJ2-7; 8 bases are shared with TRBD2. Germline CDR1 SEHNR, CDR2 FQNEAQ (reference sequence). The CDR3 contains 14 residues. V lost 1 base, J lost 7 bases, and 6 bases stayed unmatched. This CDR3 is CASSLGAGANEQYF. The CDR3 DNA sequence: TGTGCCAGCAGCTTAGGAGCGGGAGCCAATGAGCAGTACTTC.

The gene calls are TRBV4-3 and TRBJ1-5; D gene uncertain. V lost 1 base, J lost 3 bases, and 7 bases lay in between. The germline CDR1 and CDR2 sequences are LGHNA and YSLEER. The CDR3 sequence is 14 residues long. The CDR3 loop reads CASSQGRLNQPQHF. The CDR3 DNA follows: TGCGCCAGCAGCCAAGGACGGCTCAATCAGCCCCAGCATTTT.

This chain uses TRBV27 with TRBJ1-2; D remains ambiguous. Germline CDR1 is MNHEY and CDR2 is SMNVEV (reference sequence). Trimming stripped 2 bases from V and 4 bases from J, with 14 bases between. This CDR3 is 15 amino acids long. The CDR3: CASSLKMGRGYGYTF. In DNA, the CDR3 is TGTGCCAGCAGTTTAAAAATGGGTCGGGGCTATGGCTACACCTTC.

The chain is built from TRBV11-2 and TRBJ1-5, with D possibly matching TRBD1 (5 bases). The V gene's germline CDR1 is SGHAT and CDR2 FQNNGV. Trimming pared 0 bases from V and 6 bases from J, leaving 9 bases between. The CDR3 length is 14 residues. Here the CDR3 reads CASSLEGRGQPQHF. As DNA, the CDR3 is TGTGCCAGCAGCTTAGAGGGACGCGGTCAGCCCCAGCATTTT.

This chain links TRBV6-6 with TRBJ2-1; tentative D call: TRBD2 (6 bases). With 7 bases removed from V and 3 bases from J, the gap between germline ends came to 10 bases. Germline CDR1 and CDR2: MNHNY and SVGAGI (reference sequence). This CDR3 is built from 13 residues. The CDR3 DNA sequence: TGTGCCAGCACTTGGACTAACTACAATGAGCAGTTCTTC. Its protein product is CASTWTNYNEQFF.

The CDR3 reads CASLPHWEGSYNEQFF. In nucleotides, the CDR3 is TGTGCCAGTTTGCCCCACTGGGAGGGTAGTTACAATGAGCAGTTCTTC. The chain recombines TRBV28 with TRBJ2-1, with TRBD2 identical over 7 bases. Germline CDR1 MDHEN, CDR2 SYDVKM. Losses at the gene ends were 9 bases for V and 4 bases for J; bases not matched to a gene: 15. This CDR3 is 16 amino acids long.

J is TRBJ1-2 and V is TRBV27, with unresolved D. V gave up 5 bases and J gave up 2 bases, with 9 bases separating them. The CDR3 is 13 amino acids. CDR1 is MNHEY, CDR2 SMNVEV, per germline (reference sequence). CDR3 residues: CASSPQANYGYTF. The CDR3 coding sequence is TGTGCCAGCAGTCCCCAGGCGAACTATGGCTACACCTTC.

This rearrangement joins TRBV18 to TRBJ2-5, with 9 bases that match TRBD1. The CDR3 totals 19 residues. Germline values: CDR1 KGHSH, CDR2 LQKENI. The V segment lost 3 bases and the J segment 0 bases; nucleotides outside the gene matches: 14. The CDR3 DNA sequence: TGTGCCAGCTCACCGCTGTCGGGGACAGGGCCAGTGGACCAAGAGACCCAGTACTTC. Translation gives CASSPLSGTGPVDQETQYF.

This chain uses TRBV7-9 with TRBJ2-1; 11 bases agree with TRBD2. In germline, CDR1 is SEHNR, CDR2 FQNEAQ (reference sequence). V was pared by 3 bases and J by 3 bases, with 7 bases of the junction left unmatched. The CDR3 totals 17 residues. The CDR3 is CASSLYSGRAFYNEQFF. The CDR3 region has the DNA TGTGCCAGCAGCTTGTATAGCGGGAGGGCCTTCTACAATGAGCAGTTCTTC.

The chain employs TRBV7-9 and TRBJ2-5; D remains unclear. The V and J ends lost 1 base and 5 bases respectively, with 5 bases between them. This CDR3 comprises 12 residues. Germline V CDR1 and CDR2: SEHNR, FQNEAQ (reference sequence). CDR3 DNA: TGTGCCAGCAGCTTAGTTCTGGAGACCCAGTACTTC. It codes for CASSLVLETQYF.

The rearrangement uses TRBV7-2 and TRBJ2-1; TRBD1 matches at 11 bases. J lost 4 bases, V lost 6 bases, and 8 bases had no gene match. Germline loops: CDR1 SGHTA, CDR2 FQGNSA. The CDR3 runs 16 residues. The CDR3 DNA follows: TGTGCCAGCAGACAACCCGGGACAGGGGGTTACAATGAGCAGTTCTTC. Translated, it gives CASRQPGTGGYNEQFF.

This clone showed up just a few times. The same CDR3 can be traced to other DNA sequences in this sample. The chain recombines TRBV5-1 with TRBJ2-7; 9 positions agree with TRBD2. V shed 1 base and J 4 bases; nucleotides not matched to a gene: 0. This CDR3 is built from 13 residues. CDR1 is SGHRS and CDR2 is YFSETQ in the germline V gene. The CDR3 coding sequence is TGCGCCAGCAGCTTGACTAGCGGGTACGAGCAGTACTTC. Translating it yields CASSLTSGYEQYF.

The rearrangement links TRBV19 to TRBJ1-5; D is ambiguous. This CDR3 contains 16 residues. CDR1 LNHDA and CDR2 SQIVND come from the germline V gene (reference sequence). V was clipped by 2 bases and J by 5 bases, with 16 bases between them. The CDR3 DNA reads as TGTGCCAGTAGTATATTCGGGATTTCGGCGGATCAGCCCCAGCATTTT. Protein product: CASSIFGISADQPQHF.

The chain uses TRBV11-2 and TRBJ2-2; 9 nucleotides match TRBD1. This CDR3 region has 15 residues. The germline gives CDR1 SGHAT, CDR2 FQNNGV. V gave up 1 base and J gave up 3 bases; unmatched junction bases: 0. The CDR3: CASSLGTGDTGELFF. CDR3 coding DNA: TGTGCCAGCAGCTTAGGGACAGGGGACACCGGGGAGCTGTTTTTT.

The chain employs TRBV5-4 and TRBJ1-4, with unresolved D. The V end was cut by 0 bases, the J end by 7 bases, with 10 bases between. Germline V gene sequence: CDR1 SGHNT, CDR2 YYREEE (reference sequence). This CDR3 region has 14 residues. The CDR3 region has the DNA TGTGCCAGCAGCTTGGAGGGATTCCGTGAAAAACTGTTTTTT. Protein: CASSLEGFREKLFF.

The J gene is TRBJ1-5, the V gene TRBV19, with D uncertain. This CDR3 is built from 16 residues. Per the germline V gene, CDR1 is LNHDA and CDR2 is SQIVND (reference sequence). The germline V and J ends were trimmed by 0 bases and 4 bases, with 13 bases remaining between them. CDR3: CASSIDWVMGNQPQHF. The CDR3 nucleotides read TGTGCCAGTAGTATAGACTGGGTAATGGGTAATCAGCCCCAGCATTTT. Using reference TRBV19 and TRBJ1-5 for the parts outside the CDR3, the full variable domain is DGGITQSPKYLFRKEGQNVTLSCEQNLNHDAMYWYRQDPGQGLRLIYYSQIVNDFQKGDIAEGYSVSREKKESFPLTVTSAQKNPTAFYLCASSIDWVMGNQPQHFGDGTRLSIL.

The J gene is TRBJ2-7, the V gene TRBV4-2; D ambiguous. The CDR3 covers 16 residues. Trimming took 0 bases from V and 0 from J, leaving 12 bases between them. Germline V gives CDR1 LGHNA, CDR2 YNFKEQ. The CDR3 sequence is CASSQDHFDSSYEQYF. CDR3 DNA: TGTGCCAGCAGCCAAGATCACTTCGATAGCTCCTACGAGCAGTACTTC.

Only a few counts were recorded for this clone. This chain uses TRBV4-1 with TRBJ2-7; 7 positions match TRBD1. V lost 1 base to trimming and J lost 0 bases; unmatched junction nucleotides: 0. The germline gives CDR1 MGHRA, CDR2 YSYEKL. This CDR3 is built from 14 residues. CDR3 region: CASSQGDSSYEQYF. The CDR3 nucleotides are TGCGCCAGCAGCCAAGGGGACAGCTCCTACGAGCAGTACTTC.

The chain has TRBV19 and TRBJ2-3; TRBD2 matches 12 bases. Germline assignment: CDR1 LNHDA and CDR2 SQIVND (reference sequence). The CDR3 sequence is 18 residues long. V lost 4 bases, J lost 2 bases, and 10 bases stayed unmatched. The CDR3 DNA reads as TGTGCCAGTAGTACCATACCTCGACTAGCGGGAGCCACAGATACGCAGTATTTT. Its translation: CASSTIPRLAGATDTQYF.

This rearrangement joins TRBV5-4 to TRBJ1-2; D might be TRBD1 (6 bases). V was shortened by 9 bases and J by 3 bases, with 18 bases between the two germline ends. The CDR3 contains 14 residues. The germline V gene encodes CDR1 SGHNT and CDR2 YYREEE (reference sequence). CDR3 coding DNA: TGTGCCATCACAGGCGCAGGGGAGGACTATGGCTACACCTTC. Translating gives CAITGAGEDYGYTF. The entire variable domain, with the rest obtained from reference TRBV5-4 and TRBJ1-2, is as follows: ETGVTQSPTHLIKTRGQQVTLRCSSQSGHNTVSWYQQALGQGPQFIFQYYREEENGRGNFPPRFSGLQFPNYSSELNVNALELDDSALYLCAITGAGEDYGYTFGSGTRLTVV.

The rearrangement uses TRBV6-5 and TRBJ2-3; D unclear. Trimming took 5 bases from V and 2 from J, leaving 8 bases between them. This CDR3 contains 13 residues. Per the germline V gene, CDR1 is MNHEY and CDR2 is SVGAGI. The CDR3 nucleotides read TGTGCCAGCAGTCACAGTCTCACAGATACGCAGTATTTT. It codes for CASSHSLTDTQYF.

A remark on this clone: Other nucleotide sequences in the sample specify the same CDR3. This chain connects TRBV29-1 to TRBJ2-2; TRBD2 aligns across 10 bases. This CDR3 is built from 14 residues. The trim removed 5 bases at V and 5 bases at J, leaving 5 bases unmatched. Germline lookup yields CDR1 SQVTM and CDR2 ANQGSEA. The CDR3 coding sequence is TGCAGCGTTCTAGCGGGAGCCGGTACCGGGGAGCTGTTTTTT. Residues: CSVLAGAGTGELFF.